Listed here is a single T cell receptor beta chain. Its cognate antigen is unknown. With a J-beta primer mix and a sample-barcoded 5' primer, a second PCR ran about 6 to 11 cycles. Each cDNA molecule, via a template-switch adaptor with 12 random nucleotides, was tagged. Every sample produced at least 2.5 million CDR3-containing paired-end reads. In TCRdb, the 5' RACE reads were re-called with MiXCR into one record per CDR3 protein. The top ten hold 23% of the sample, which has some 1.8 million distinct CDR3 sequences, 30% to 40% seen once. The germline V and J ends were trimmed by 2 bases and 12 bases, with 16 bases remaining between them. The CDR3 covers 13 residues. Germline loops: CDR1 MNHNY, CDR2 SVGAGI (reference sequence). The data belong to a study of blood T cells in healthy people across ages. Every donor provided around 9.3 milliliters of peripheral blood. Study-level findings and limits: As age increased, TCR beta diversity per million T cells fell in a roughly linear fashion.

Sequenced material: blood. The rearrangement uses TRBV6-6 and TRBJ2-5; D not certain. The receptor comes from a human donor in good health. CDR3 residues: CASSYVPEPKEYF. In DNA form, the CDR3 reads TGTGCCAGCAGTTACGTTCCCGAACCGAAGGAGTACTTC.